The following is a T cell receptor (beta chain) sequence with its context. The sample originates from a study of technical replicates of blood from a few donors. The method was immunoSEQ multiplex PCR; TCRdb's version includes in-frame clones alone and lacks a portion of them. The table lists about 82,000 clones, approximately 90% of them singletons, with approximately 0.3% in the top ten. Germline V gives CDR1 LNHNV, CDR2 YYDKDF (reference sequence). V shed 8 bases and J shed 5 bases, with 16 bases lying between them. The CDR3 is 13 residues long. This TCR was recovered from a human donor in good health. The sequenced sample consisted of T cells isolated from PBMCs. This rearrangement joins TRBV15 to TRBJ2-7, with D possibly TRBD1 on 6 matching bases. Written as DNA, the CDR3 is TGTGCCACCCTGGGGGCCACAGGGAACGAGCAGTACTTC. This encodes CATLGATGNEQYF.